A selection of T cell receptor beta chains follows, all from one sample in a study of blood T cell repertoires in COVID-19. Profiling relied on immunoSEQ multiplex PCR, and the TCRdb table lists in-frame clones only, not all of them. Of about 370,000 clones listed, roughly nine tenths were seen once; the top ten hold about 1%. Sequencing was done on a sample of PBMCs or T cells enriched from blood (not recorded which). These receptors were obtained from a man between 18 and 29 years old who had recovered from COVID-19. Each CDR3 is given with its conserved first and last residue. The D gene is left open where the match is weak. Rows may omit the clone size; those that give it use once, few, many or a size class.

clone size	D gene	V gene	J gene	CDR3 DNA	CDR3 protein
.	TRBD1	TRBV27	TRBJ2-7	TGTGCCAGCAGTTTGAATCCGGGACAGGGGCTGAGGCAGTACTTC	CASSLNPGQGLRQYF
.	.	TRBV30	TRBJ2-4	TGTGCCTGGAGTACGAGTGAGATTCAGTACTTC	CAWSTSEIQYF
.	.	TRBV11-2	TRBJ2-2	TGTGCCAGCAGCTTATTTAAGGGGGCCGGGGAGCTGTTTTTT	CASSLFKGAGELFF
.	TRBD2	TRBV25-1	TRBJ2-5	TGTGCCAGCAGTCCTAGCGGGACCCATTCACGAGAGACCCAGTACTTC	CASSPSGTHSRETQYF
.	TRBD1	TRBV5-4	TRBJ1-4	TGTGCCAGCAGCTTATTTCAGGGGGCGCGTGAAAAACTGTTTTTT	CASSLFQGAREKLFF
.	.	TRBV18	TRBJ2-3	TGTGCCAGCTCACCCTCAGTAGCGTCTGGAGATACGCAGTATTTT	CASSPSVASGDTQYF
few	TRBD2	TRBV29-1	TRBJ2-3	TGCAGCGCCAAGACAGCGGGAGGAGATACGCAGTATTTT	CSAKTAGGDTQYF
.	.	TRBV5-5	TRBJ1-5	TGTGCCAGCAGCTTGGGTGCGGGGGGGAATCAGCCCCAGCATTTT	CASSLGAGGNQPQHF
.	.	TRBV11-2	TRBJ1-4	TGTGCCAGCAGCTCCCCAGGGGAACCGAATGAAAAACTGTTTTTT	CASSSPGEPNEKLFF
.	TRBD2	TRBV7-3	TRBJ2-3	TGTGCCAGCAGCATTATAGCGGGGGGTGCCACAGATACGCAGTATTTT	CASSIIAGGATDTQYF
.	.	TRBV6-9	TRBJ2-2	TGTGCCAGCAGTTGGGGAGACACCCCAACCGGGGAGCTGTTTTTT	CASSWGDTPTGELFF
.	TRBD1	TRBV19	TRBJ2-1	TGTGCCAGTACCCGGGAGGACAGGGGGTACAATGAGCAGTTCTTC	CASTREDRGYNEQFF
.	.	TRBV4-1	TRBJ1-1	TGCGCCAGCAGCAATATACAGGAGAACACTGAAGCTTTCTTT	CASSNIQENTEAFF
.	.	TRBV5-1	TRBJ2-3	TGCGCCAGCAGCTTGACCCTTGGTACTGATACGCAGTATTTT	CASSLTLGTDTQYF